This paragraph covers one T cell receptor (beta chain) sequence. Its matching antigen is unknown. Germline V gene data show CDR1 as SGHTS and CDR2 as YDEGEE. V gave up 4 bases and J gave up 4 bases; unmatched junction bases: 4. The CDR3 sequence is 13 residues long. The sample belongs to a study of siplizumab effects on memory and regulatory T cells. General study findings and limits: Whether proliferating Tregs in siplizumab cultures suppress was not functionally confirmed. Some alloreactive sequences were traceable to unstimulated CD4+ memory cells, and siplizumab significantly reduced them. In unstimulated cells, naive T cells appeared more diverse than memory T cells and seemed major alloresponse contributors. Sequences below about 10^-5 frequency were poorly captured, and few alloreactive clones mapped to unstimulated subsets.

The protocol was immunoSEQ multiplex PCR, while the TCRdb copy is restricted to in-frame clones and leaves out a portion. Among 99,000 or so clones listed, nearly 95% were seen once. The genes are TRBV5-8 and TRBJ1-2; 7 nucleotides match TRBD1. The TCR was taken from a human donor in good health. The sample consisted of Tregs sorted from blood. CDR3 sequence (DNA): TGTGCCAGCAGCCCGGGGACAGTCTATGGCTACACCTTC. It encodes CASSPGTVYGYTF.